The source of this T cell receptor (beta chain) is a study of cytomegalovirus exposure and HLA in healthy donors. The study, taken as a whole, reports: Looking again later, the authors saw that most CMV-associated TCR beta chains seemed HLA-restricted.

The CDR3 spans 15 residues. Germline V gene sequence: CDR1 WNHNN, CDR2 SYGVQD (reference sequence). The J segment lost 6 bases and the V segment lost 3 bases, leaving 7 bases of the junction unmatched. Primers included in the PCR were 60 Vbeta and 13 Jbeta primers. Libraries were prepared by immunoSEQ multiplex PCR; TCRdb keeps only in-frame clonotypes and omits some of them. The table lists 77,000 or so clones, roughly 88% of them singletons. This clone was recorded only once. Its antigen is unknown. Sequenced: PBMCs. The source of this sequence is a man between 65 and 85 years old in good health and CMV-seropositive. V gene TRBV10-1 combines with J gene TRBJ2-1; 8 bases match TRBD2. DNA of the CDR3: TGCGCCAGCAGTGACCCGTCTAGCGGGTCCAATGAGCAGTTCTTC. Protein: CASSDPSSGSNEQFF.